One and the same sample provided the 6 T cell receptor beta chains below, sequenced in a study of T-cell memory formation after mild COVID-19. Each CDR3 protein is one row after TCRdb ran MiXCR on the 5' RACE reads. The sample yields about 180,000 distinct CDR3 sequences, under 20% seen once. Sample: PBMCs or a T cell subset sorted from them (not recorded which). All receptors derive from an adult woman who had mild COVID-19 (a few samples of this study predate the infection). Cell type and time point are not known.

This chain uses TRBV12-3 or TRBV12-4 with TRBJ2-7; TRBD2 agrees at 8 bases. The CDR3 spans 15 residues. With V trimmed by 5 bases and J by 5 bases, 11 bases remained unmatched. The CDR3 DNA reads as TGTGCCAGCAGTCCAGGTCCCGGGGGGGGCGACGAGCAGTACTTC. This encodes CASSPGPGGGDEQYF.

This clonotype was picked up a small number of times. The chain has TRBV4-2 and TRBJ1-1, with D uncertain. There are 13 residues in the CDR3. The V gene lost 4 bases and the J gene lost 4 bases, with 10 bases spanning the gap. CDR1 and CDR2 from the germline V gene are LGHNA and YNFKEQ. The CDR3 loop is CASSPPGSTEAFF. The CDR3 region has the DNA TGTGCCAGCAGCCCCCCCGGGAGCACTGAAGCTTTCTTT.

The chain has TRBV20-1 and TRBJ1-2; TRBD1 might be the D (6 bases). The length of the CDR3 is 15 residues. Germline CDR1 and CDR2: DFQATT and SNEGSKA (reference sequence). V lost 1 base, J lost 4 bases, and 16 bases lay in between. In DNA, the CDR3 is TGCAGTGCTAGAGTTCCGGACAGAACCCTCTATGGCTACACCTTC. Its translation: CSARVPDRTLYGYTF.

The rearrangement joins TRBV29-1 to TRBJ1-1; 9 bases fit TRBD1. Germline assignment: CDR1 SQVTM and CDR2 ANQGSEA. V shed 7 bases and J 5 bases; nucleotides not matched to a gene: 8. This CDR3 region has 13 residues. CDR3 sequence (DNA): TGCAGCGCGGAACAGGGGGCGAGGACTGAAGCTTTCTTT. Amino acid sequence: CSAEQGARTEAFF. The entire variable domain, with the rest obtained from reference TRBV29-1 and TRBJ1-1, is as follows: SAVISQKPSRDICQRGTSLTIQCQVDSQVTMMFWYRQQPGQSLTLIATANQGSEATYESGFVIDKFPISRPNLTFSTLTVSNMSPEDSSIYLCSAEQGARTEAFFGQGTRLTVV.

CDR3 loop: CASSHIVDTAFISGANVLTF. Here the CDR3 DNA reads TGTGCCAGCAGCCATATCGTTGACACCGCGTTCATCTCTGGGGCCAACGTCCTGACTTTC. The rearrangement joins TRBV3-1 to TRBJ2-6, with D uncertain. The CDR3 loop spans 20 amino acids. Germline V lookup: CDR1 LGHDT, CDR2 YNNKEL (reference sequence). The V end was cut by 3 bases, the J end by 0 bases, with 21 bases between.

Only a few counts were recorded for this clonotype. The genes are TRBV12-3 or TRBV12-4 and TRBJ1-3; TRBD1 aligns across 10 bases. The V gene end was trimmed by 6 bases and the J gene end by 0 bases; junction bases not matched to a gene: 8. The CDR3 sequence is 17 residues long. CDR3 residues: CASRPGTGAVSGNTIYF. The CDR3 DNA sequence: TGTGCCAGCAGACCCGGGACAGGGGCCGTCTCTGGAAACACCATATATTTT.